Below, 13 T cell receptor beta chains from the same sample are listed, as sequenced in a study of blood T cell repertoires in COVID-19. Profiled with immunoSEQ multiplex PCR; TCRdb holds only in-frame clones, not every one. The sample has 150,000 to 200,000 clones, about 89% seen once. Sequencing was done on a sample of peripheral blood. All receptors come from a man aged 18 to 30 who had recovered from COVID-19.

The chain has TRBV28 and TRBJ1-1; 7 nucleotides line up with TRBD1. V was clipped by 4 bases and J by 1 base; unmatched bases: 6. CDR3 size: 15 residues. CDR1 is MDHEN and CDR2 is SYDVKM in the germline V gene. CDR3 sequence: CASSSSGTANTEAFF. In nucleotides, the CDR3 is TGTGCCAGCAGTTCTTCCGGGACAGCGAACACTGAAGCTTTCTTT.

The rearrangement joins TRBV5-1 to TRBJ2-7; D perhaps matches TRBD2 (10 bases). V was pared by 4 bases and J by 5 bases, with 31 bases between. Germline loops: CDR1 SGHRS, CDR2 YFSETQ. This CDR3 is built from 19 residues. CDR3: CASSPFGTGNSGRTHEQYF. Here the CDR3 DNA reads TGCGCCAGCAGCCCGTTTGGGACAGGGAATAGCGGGAGGACCCACGAGCAGTACTTC.

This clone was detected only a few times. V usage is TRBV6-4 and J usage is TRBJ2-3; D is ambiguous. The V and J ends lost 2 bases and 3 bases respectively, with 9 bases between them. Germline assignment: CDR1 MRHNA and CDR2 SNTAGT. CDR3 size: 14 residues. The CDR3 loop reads CASSDGQETDTQYF. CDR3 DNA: TGTGCCAGCAGTGACGGGCAGGAAACAGATACGCAGTATTTT.

As DNA, the CDR3 is TGTGCCAGCAGCTTGGCAGGCAGGTCCTATGGCTACACCTTC. Translating it yields CASSLAGRSYGYTF. This chain links TRBV5-4 with TRBJ1-2; D unclear. Germline V gene data show CDR1 as SGHNT and CDR2 as YYREEE (reference sequence). Trimming pared 0 bases from V and 4 bases from J, leaving 10 bases between. The CDR3 is made up of 14 amino acids.

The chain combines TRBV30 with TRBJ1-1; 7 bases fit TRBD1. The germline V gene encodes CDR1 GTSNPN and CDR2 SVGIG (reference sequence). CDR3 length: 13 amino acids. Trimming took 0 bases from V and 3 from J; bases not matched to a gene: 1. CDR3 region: CAWSVTGDTEAFF. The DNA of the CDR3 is TGTGCCTGGAGTGTAACAGGGGACACTGAAGCTTTCTTT.

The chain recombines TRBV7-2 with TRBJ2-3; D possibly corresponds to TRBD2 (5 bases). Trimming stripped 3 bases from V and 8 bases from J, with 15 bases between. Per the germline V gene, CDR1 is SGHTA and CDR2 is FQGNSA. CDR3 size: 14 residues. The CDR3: CASSLSRGGGTQYF. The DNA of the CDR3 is TGTGCCAGCAGCTTGAGTCGGGGTGGAGGTACGCAGTATTTT.

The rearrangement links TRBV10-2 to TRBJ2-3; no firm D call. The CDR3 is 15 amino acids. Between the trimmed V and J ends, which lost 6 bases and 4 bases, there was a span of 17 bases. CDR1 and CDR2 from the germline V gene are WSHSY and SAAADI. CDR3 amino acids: CASSLAARRSDTQYF. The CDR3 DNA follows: TGCGCCAGCAGCCTGGCGGCTAGAAGATCAGATACGCAGTATTTT.

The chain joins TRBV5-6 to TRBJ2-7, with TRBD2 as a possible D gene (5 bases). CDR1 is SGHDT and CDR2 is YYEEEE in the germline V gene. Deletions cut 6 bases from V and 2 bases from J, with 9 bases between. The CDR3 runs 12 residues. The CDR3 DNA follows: TGTGCCAGCAAAAAGGGAGCCTACGAGCAGTACTTC. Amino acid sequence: CASKKGAYEQYF.

The DNA for the CDR3 is TGTGCCAGCAGCCACTCGGACAGGCCGACCGGAAACACCATATATTTT. This sequence encodes CASSHSDRPTGNTIYF. This chain joins TRBV3-1 (or the pseudogene TRBV3-2) and TRBJ1-3, with 7 nucleotides matching TRBD1. V gave up 3 bases and J gave up 4 bases; unmatched junction bases: 9. The CDR3 is 16 amino acids. CDR1 and CDR2 from the germline V gene are LGHDT and YNNKEL (reference sequence).

DNA of the CDR3: TGTGCCAGCAGCCAAGATCGGGTGGATAGCGGATATAGCTCCTACGAGCAGTACTTC. As protein: CASSQDRVDSGYSSYEQYF. The chain joins TRBV4-2 to TRBJ2-7, with a possible D match to TRBD2 (6 bases). The V gene lost 0 bases and the J gene lost 0 bases, with 21 bases spanning the gap. The CDR3 is 19 residues long. The germline gives CDR1 LGHNA, CDR2 YNFKEQ.

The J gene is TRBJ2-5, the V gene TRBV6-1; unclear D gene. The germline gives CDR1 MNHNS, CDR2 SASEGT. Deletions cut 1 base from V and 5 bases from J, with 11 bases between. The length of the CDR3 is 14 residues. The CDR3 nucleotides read TGTGCCAGCAGTGAAGTCCCTCTCCGGGAGACCCAGTACTTC. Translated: CASSEVPLRETQYF.

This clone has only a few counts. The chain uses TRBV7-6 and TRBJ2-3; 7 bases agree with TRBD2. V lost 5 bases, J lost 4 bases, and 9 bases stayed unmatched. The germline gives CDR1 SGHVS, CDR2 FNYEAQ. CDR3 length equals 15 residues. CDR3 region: CASSPTREPSDTQYF. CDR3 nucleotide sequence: TGTGCCAGCAGCCCTACGCGGGAGCCATCAGATACGCAGTATTTT.

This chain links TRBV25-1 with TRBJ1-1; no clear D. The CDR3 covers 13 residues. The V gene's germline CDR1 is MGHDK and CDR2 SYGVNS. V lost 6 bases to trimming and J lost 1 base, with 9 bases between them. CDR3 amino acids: CASRPQSNTEAFF. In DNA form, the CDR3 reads TGTGCCAGCAGACCCCAGTCGAACACTGAAGCTTTCTTT.